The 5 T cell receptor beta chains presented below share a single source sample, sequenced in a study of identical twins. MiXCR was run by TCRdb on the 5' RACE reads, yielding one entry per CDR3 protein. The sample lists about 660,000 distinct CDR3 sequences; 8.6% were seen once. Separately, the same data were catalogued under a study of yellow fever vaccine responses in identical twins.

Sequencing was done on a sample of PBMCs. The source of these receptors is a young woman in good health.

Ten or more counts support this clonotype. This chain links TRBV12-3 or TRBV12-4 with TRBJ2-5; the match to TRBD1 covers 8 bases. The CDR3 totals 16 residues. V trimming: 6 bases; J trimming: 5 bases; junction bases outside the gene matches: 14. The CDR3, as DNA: TGTGCCAGCAGCCGGAGGACAGGGTCGGGTGTGGAGACCCAGTACTTC. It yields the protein CASSRRTGSGVETQYF.

CDR3 protein: CASSETPGAYGYTF. The CDR3 region has the DNA TGTGCCAGCAGTGAAACACCAGGGGCCTATGGCTACACCTTC. This sequence joins TRBV2 and TRBJ1-2, with D perhaps TRBD1 (6 bases). CDR1 SNHLY and CDR2 FYNNEI come from the germline V gene. V lost 2 bases and J lost 4, with 11 bases in between. The CDR3 is 14 amino acids.

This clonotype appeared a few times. The CDR3 coding sequence is TGTGCCAGCAGTTCCACGGTTAGCGAGCAGTACTTC. Its protein product is CASSSTVSEQYF. The V and J genes are TRBV6-5 and TRBJ2-7; no clear D gene. Between the trimmed V and J ends, which lost 4 bases and 6 bases, there was a span of 10 bases. Germline values: CDR1 MNHEY, CDR2 SVGAGI. This CDR3 comprises 12 residues.

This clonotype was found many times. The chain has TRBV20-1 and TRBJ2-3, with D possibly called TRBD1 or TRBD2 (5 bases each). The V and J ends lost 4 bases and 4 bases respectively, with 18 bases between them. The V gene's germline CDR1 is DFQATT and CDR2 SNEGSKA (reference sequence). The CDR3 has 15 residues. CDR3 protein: CSAKPPYRGADTQYF. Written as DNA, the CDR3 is TGCAGTGCTAAACCCCCGTATAGGGGAGCAGATACGCAGTATTTT.

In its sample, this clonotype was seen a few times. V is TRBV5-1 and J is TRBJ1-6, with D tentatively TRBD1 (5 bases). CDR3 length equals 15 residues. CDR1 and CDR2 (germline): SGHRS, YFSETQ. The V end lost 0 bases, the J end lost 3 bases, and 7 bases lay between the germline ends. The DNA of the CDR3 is TGCGCCAGCAGCTTGGCGGGGGACTATAATTCACCCCTCCACTTT. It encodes CASSLAGDYNSPLHF.